Presented here are 27 T cell receptor beta chains from one specimen sequenced in a study of technical replicates of blood from several donors. The repertoire was sequenced with immunoSEQ multiplex PCR; TCRdb's copy has only in-frame clones and lacks some. The sample contains about 100,000 clones, around 96% of which appear only once. The sequenced material came from T cells isolated from PBMCs. These receptors all come from a human donor in good health.

The chain links TRBV7-8 to TRBJ1-1; 9 bases map to TRBD1. The CDR3 has 15 residues. Germline CDR1 SGHVS, CDR2 FQNEAQ. Trimming removed 3 bases from V and 3 bases from J; junction bases left unmatched: 5. CDR3 nucleotides: TGTGCCAGCAGCTTGAACAGGGGGCCCTACACTGAAGCTTTCTTT. Its protein is CASSLNRGPYTEAFF.

V and J are TRBV7-2 and TRBJ2-1, with D maybe TRBD2 (6 bases). CDR1 and CDR2 (germline): SGHTA, FQGNSA. CDR3 length equals 15 residues. The V gene lost 3 bases and the J gene lost 4 bases, with 13 bases spanning the gap. In nucleotides, the CDR3 is TGTGCCAGCAGCTTGGAGGGAACTGCTTACAATGAGCAGTTCTTC. Translation: CASSLEGTAYNEQFF.

With respect to this clone: The sample holds other DNA sequences that translate to the same CDR3. J is TRBJ1-1 and V is TRBV2; 9 bases fit TRBD1. The CDR3 consists of 13 residues. Germline CDR1 SNHLY, CDR2 FYNNEI. V lost 8 bases to trimming and J lost 4 bases; unmatched junction nucleotides: 5. In DNA, the CDR3 is TGTGCCAGCCGGGGACAGGGCGGCACTGAAGCTTTCTTT. It yields the protein CASRGQGGTEAFF.

This chain connects TRBV6-6 to TRBJ2-1; TRBD2 matches at 9 bases. With V trimmed by 6 bases and J by 10 bases, 16 bases remained unmatched. The length of the CDR3 is 16 residues. CDR1 is MNHNY, CDR2 SVGAGI, per germline (reference sequence). The CDR3 is CASRVTAGAGGEEQFF. In DNA, the CDR3 is TGTGCCAGCAGAGTTACGGCGGGAGCGGGAGGTGAGGAGCAGTTCTTC.

The V gene is TRBV5-1, the J gene TRBJ1-6; 8 nucleotides align to TRBD1. The V gene's germline CDR1 is SGHRS and CDR2 YFSETQ. CDR3 size: 14 residues. The V segment lost 4 bases and the J segment 10 bases; nucleotides outside the gene matches: 7. CDR3 sequence reads: CASSLDRERSPLHF. CDR3 sequence (DNA): TGCGCCAGCAGCCTGGACAGGGAGAGGTCACCCCTCCACTTT.

The V and J genes are TRBV4-2 and TRBJ2-7; D perhaps matches TRBD2 (6 bases). Germline CDR1 LGHNA, CDR2 YNFKEQ. Trimming cost V 8 bases and J 0 bases, with 11 bases left between them. The CDR3 has 13 amino acids. The CDR3 DNA follows: TGTGCCAGCCGGGACGGGAGCTCCTACGAGCAGTACTTC. Its translation: CASRDGSSYEQYF.

The chain combines TRBV7-8 with TRBJ1-2; possible D gene TRBD1, 6 bases. V was trimmed by 3 bases and J by 5 bases, leaving 10 bases between them. Germline-derived CDR1 and CDR2 are SGHVS and FQNEAQ. The CDR3 extends over 13 amino acids. The CDR3 spells CASSLGGAYGYTF. The CDR3 DNA follows: TGTGCCAGCAGCTTGGGGGGGGCATATGGCTACACCTTC.

The chain joins TRBV4-1 to TRBJ2-4, with 7 bases identical to TRBD1. The V segment lost 1 base and the J segment 0 bases; nucleotides outside the gene matches: 6. Germline V gene sequence: CDR1 MGHRA, CDR2 YSYEKL. The CDR3 has 17 residues. CDR3 nucleotides: TGCGCCAGCAGCCAAGTCTCGGGACAGTTAGCCAAAAACATTCAGTACTTC. Translating it yields CASSQVSGQLAKNIQYF.

The chain carries TRBV30 and TRBJ1-1; no clear D. V lost 5 bases and J 4 bases, leaving 8 bases between the germline ends. This CDR3 has 11 amino acids. Germline V gene lookup returns CDR1 GTSNPN and CDR2 SVGIG (reference sequence). The CDR3, as DNA: TGTGCCTGGGAAAAGAGCACTGAAGCTTTCTTT. Its translation is CAWEKSTEAFF.

The V gene is TRBV4-1, the J gene TRBJ2-3; perhaps TRBD2 as D (7 bases). Between the trimmed V and J ends, which lost 0 bases and 2 bases, there was a span of 15 bases. Germline V gene lookup returns CDR1 MGHRA and CDR2 YSYEKL. The CDR3 is 17 amino acids. CDR3 amino acids: CASSQEKGGGHTDTQYF. CDR3 in DNA: TGCGCCAGCAGCCAAGAAAAGGGCGGGGGCCACACAGATACGCAGTATTTT.

The chain couples TRBV5-4 to TRBJ2-5; D call uncertain. With 0 bases removed from V and 5 bases from J, the gap between germline ends came to 8 bases. The germline V gene has CDR1 SGHNT and CDR2 YYREEE (reference sequence). CDR3 length: 13 residues. The CDR3, as DNA: TGTGCCAGCAGCTTGGGCCTAAAGGAGACCCAGTACTTC. Encoded protein: CASSLGLKETQYF.

V is TRBV7-6 and J is TRBJ1-1; D is possibly TRBD1 (5 bases). This CDR3 spans 15 amino acids. V dropped 1 base and J dropped 4 bases, with 13 bases sitting between them. Germline V gene data show CDR1 as SGHVS and CDR2 as FNYEAQ. CDR3 in amino acids: CASSLGTDTRTEAFF. In nucleotides, the CDR3 is TGTGCCAGCAGCTTAGGCACGGACACCCGCACTGAAGCTTTCTTT.

The chain is built from TRBV10-3 and TRBJ1-2; possible D gene TRBD1, 6 bases. Trimming removed 3 bases at V and 4 bases at J, with 18 bases between. Germline CDR1 and CDR2: ENHRY and SYGVKD. The CDR3 loop spans 16 amino acids. CDR3 residues: CAISDPTGRGVYGYTF. The DNA of the CDR3 is TGTGCCATCAGTGATCCCACAGGGAGAGGGGTCTATGGCTACACCTTC.

In this sample, this clone turned up once. J is TRBJ2-7 and V is TRBV7-9; 11 bases agree with TRBD2. CDR3 length equals 19 residues. Germline CDR1 is SEHNR and CDR2 is FQNEAQ (reference sequence). With 5 bases clipped from V and 1 base from J, the junction kept 16 bases outside the gene matches. The DNA for the CDR3 is TGTGCCAGCAGCCCACTCGGGACTAGCGGTGATTCAAAGTCCTACGAGCAGTACTTC. This translates into CASSPLGTSGDSKSYEQYF.

V is TRBV6-1 and J is TRBJ1-6; the D gene is possibly TRBD1 (6 bases). This CDR3 spans 18 amino acids. CDR1 and CDR2 from the germline V gene are MNHNS and SASEGT. The V end lost 2 bases, the J end lost 14 bases, and 28 bases lay between the germline ends. DNA of the CDR3: TGTGCCAGCAGTGAAACCCTCGTAGCTGGGGGCGAGATAAGAACCCTCCACTTT. This sequence encodes CASSETLVAGGEIRTLHF.

The chain carries TRBV6-5 and TRBJ2-7; no definite D call. Trimming shortened V by 3 bases and J by 0 bases, and 6 bases separated the two germline ends. CDR3 length: 13 residues. CDR1 and CDR2 (germline): MNHEY, SVGAGI. The CDR3: CASSYRVSYEQYF. CDR3 DNA sequence: TGTGCCAGCAGTTATCGGGTCTCCTACGAGCAGTACTTC.

J is TRBJ2-3 and V is TRBV7-9; TRBD2 agrees at 8 bases. Germline CDR1 is SEHNR and CDR2 is FQNEAQ (reference sequence). V dropped 5 bases and J dropped 0; count of bases not matched to a gene: 10. The CDR3 consists of 17 residues. DNA for the CDR3: TGTGCCAGCAGCCCGGGACTAGGGGAGTTTAGCACAGATACGCAGTATTTT. It translates to CASSPGLGEFSTDTQYF.

This rearrangement joins TRBV5-5 to TRBJ1-5; no reliable D call. This CDR3 contains 14 residues. With 4 bases removed from V and 3 bases from J, the gap between germline ends came to 11 bases. The germline CDR1 and CDR2 sequences are SGHKS and YYEKEE (reference sequence). In DNA form, the CDR3 reads TGTGCCAGCAGCCCTGAAAGCAACAATCAGCCCCAGCATTTT. It specifies CASSPESNNQPQHF.

The gene calls are TRBV10-1 and TRBJ2-7, with 12 bases matching TRBD2. Germline values: CDR1 WNHNN, CDR2 SYGVQD (reference sequence). The V and J ends lost 5 bases and 4 bases, in that order; junction bases with no gene match: 15. The CDR3 loop spans 18 amino acids. CDR3 DNA sequence: TGCGCCAGCAGTCCCGGGACAGGTCGGACTAGCGGGAAATACGAGCAGTACTTC. It yields the protein CASSPGTGRTSGKYEQYF.

V gene TRBV29-1 combines with J gene TRBJ2-7, with D possibly being TRBD2 (6 bases). Germline-derived CDR1 and CDR2 are SQVTM and ANQGSEA. The CDR3 has 15 amino acids. V was pared by 5 bases and J by 2 bases, with 19 bases between. CDR3 sequence: CSVSGVAAPTYEQYF. The CDR3 nucleotides read TGCAGCGTTTCGGGGGTGGCAGCTCCTACCTACGAGCAGTACTTC.

This sequence joins TRBV10-1 and TRBJ2-2; 9 nucleotides match TRBD1. The germline gives CDR1 WNHNN, CDR2 SYGVQD (reference sequence). The CDR3 covers 17 residues. The J segment lost 3 bases and the V segment lost 0 bases, leaving 5 bases of the junction unmatched. CDR3 sequence reads: CASSESRTGVDTGELFF. The CDR3, as DNA: TGCGCCAGCAGTGAGTCGCGGACAGGGGTAGACACCGGGGAGCTGTTTTTT.

The chain joins TRBV2 to TRBJ1-1, with no clear D. There are 11 residues in the CDR3. V lost 8 bases, J lost 3 bases, and 7 bases lay in between. The V gene's germline CDR1 is SNHLY and CDR2 FYNNEI. CDR3 coding DNA: TGTGCCAGCTACAGATACACTGAAGCTTTCTTT. Residues: CASYRYTEAFF.

The CDR3 protein is CASSLAGLALHEQYF. The CDR3 bases are TGCGCCAGCAGCTTGGCGGGACTAGCGTTACACGAGCAGTACTTC. The chain uses TRBV5-1 and TRBJ2-7, with TRBD2 matching 10 bases. Trimming at V came to 0 bases and at J to 5 bases, leaving 5 bases not matched to a gene. The CDR3 is 15 amino acids. In germline, CDR1 is SGHRS, CDR2 YFSETQ.

The chain recombines TRBV2 with TRBJ1-2, with 9 bases that match TRBD1. CDR3 length: 14 amino acids. Germline V gene lookup returns CDR1 SNHLY and CDR2 FYNNEI. Trimming took 1 base from V and 4 from J; bases not matched to a gene: 1. The CDR3 DNA is TGTGCCAGCAGTGAAGGGACAGGGGTCTATGGCTACACCTTC. This codes for CASSEGTGVYGYTF.

The chain joins TRBV7-9 to TRBJ2-7, with TRBD2 identical over 7 bases. V trimming: 5 bases; J trimming: 5 bases; junction bases outside the gene matches: 12. Germline lookup yields CDR1 SEHNR and CDR2 FQNEAQ (reference sequence). The CDR3 length is 15 residues. In nucleotides, the CDR3 is TGTGCCAGCAGCGGGATGGGAGGGGTGGTAGACGAGCAGTACTTC. Protein sequence: CASSGMGGVVDEQYF.

DNA of the CDR3: TGTGCCAGCAGCTTGGACAGGACGGATTACGGAAACACCGGGGAGCTGTTTTTT. This translates into CASSLDRTDYGNTGELFF. The chain is built from TRBV5-4 and TRBJ2-2; D perhaps matches TRBD1 (5 bases). Trimming left V 0 bases short and J 2 bases short, with 17 bases between. There are 18 residues in the CDR3. Germline CDR1 is SGHNT and CDR2 is YYREEE (reference sequence).

This sequence joins TRBV6-5 and TRBJ2-7; D possibly corresponds to TRBD2 (5 bases). CDR3 length: 16 residues. Looked up from germline, CDR1 is MNHEY and CDR2 is SVGAGI. The V end lost 2 bases, the J end lost 5 bases, and 19 bases lay between the germline ends. The CDR3 reads CASSYRLRDWDDEQYF. The CDR3 DNA is TGTGCCAGCAGTTACAGGTTGAGGGATTGGGATGACGAGCAGTACTTC.